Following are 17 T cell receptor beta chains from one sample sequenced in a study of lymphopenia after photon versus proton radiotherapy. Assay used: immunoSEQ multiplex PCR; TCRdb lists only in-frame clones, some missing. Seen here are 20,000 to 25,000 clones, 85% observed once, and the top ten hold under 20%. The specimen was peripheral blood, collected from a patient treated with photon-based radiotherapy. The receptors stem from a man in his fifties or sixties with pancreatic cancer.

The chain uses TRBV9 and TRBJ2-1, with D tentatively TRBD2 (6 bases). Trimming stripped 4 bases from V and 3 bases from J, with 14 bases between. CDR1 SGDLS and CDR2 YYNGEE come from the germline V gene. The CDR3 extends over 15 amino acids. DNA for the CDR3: TGTGCCAGCAGCTCCCCTGGGGGGAACTACAATGAGCAGTTCTTC. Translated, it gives CASSSPGGNYNEQFF.

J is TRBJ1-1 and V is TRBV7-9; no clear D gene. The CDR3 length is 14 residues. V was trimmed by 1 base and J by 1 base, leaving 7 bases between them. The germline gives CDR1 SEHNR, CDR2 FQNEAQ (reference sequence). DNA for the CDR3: TGTGCCAGCAGCTTAGGGCTGGAGAACACTGAAGCTTTCTTT. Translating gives CASSLGLENTEAFF.

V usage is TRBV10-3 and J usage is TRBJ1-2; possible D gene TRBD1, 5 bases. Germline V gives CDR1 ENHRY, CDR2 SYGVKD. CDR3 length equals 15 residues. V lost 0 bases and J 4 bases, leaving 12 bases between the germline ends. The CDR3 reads CAISESDYRGYGYTF. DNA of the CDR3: TGTGCCATCAGTGAGTCGGATTATAGGGGCTATGGCTACACCTTC.

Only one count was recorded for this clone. Here the CDR3 DNA reads TGTGCCAGCAGCGCCTTGACAGGGTTCATAGATACGCAGTATTTT. Protein sequence: CASSALTGFIDTQYF. The V gene is TRBV11-2, the J gene TRBJ2-3; 7 nucleotides agree with TRBD1. Per germline, CDR1 SGHAT and CDR2 FQNNGV. Trimming at V came to 5 bases and at J to 5 bases, leaving 10 bases not matched to a gene. This CDR3 has 15 residues.

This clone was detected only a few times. CDR3: CASEGETGYEQYF. The CDR3 nucleotides are TGTGCCAGCGAGGGCGAAACCGGGTACGAGCAGTACTTC. The chain combines TRBV6-1 with TRBJ2-7; D is possibly TRBD2 (5 bases). The germline V gene encodes CDR1 MNHNS and CDR2 SASEGT. Trimming removed 8 bases from V and 4 bases from J, with 15 bases in between. The CDR3 runs to 13 residues.

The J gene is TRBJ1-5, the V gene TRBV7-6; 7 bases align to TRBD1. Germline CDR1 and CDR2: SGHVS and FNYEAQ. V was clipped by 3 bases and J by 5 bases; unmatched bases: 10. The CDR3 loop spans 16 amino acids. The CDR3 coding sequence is TGTGCCAGCAGCTTCTCGAGGGGGCGGCATGATCAGCCCCAGCATTTT. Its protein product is CASSFSRGRHDQPQHF.

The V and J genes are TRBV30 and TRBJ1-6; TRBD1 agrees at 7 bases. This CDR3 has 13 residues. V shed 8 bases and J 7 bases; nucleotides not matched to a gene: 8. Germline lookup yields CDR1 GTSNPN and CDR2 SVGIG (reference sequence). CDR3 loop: CAAKGQINSPLHF. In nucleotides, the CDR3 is TGTGCCGCCAAGGGACAGATAAATTCACCCCTCCACTTT.

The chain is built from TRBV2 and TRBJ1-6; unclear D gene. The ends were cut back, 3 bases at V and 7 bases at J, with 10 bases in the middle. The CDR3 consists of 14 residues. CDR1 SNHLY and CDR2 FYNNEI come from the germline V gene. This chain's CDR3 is CASSDNRGNSPLHF. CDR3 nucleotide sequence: TGTGCCAGCAGTGACAACAGAGGAAATTCACCCCTCCACTTT.

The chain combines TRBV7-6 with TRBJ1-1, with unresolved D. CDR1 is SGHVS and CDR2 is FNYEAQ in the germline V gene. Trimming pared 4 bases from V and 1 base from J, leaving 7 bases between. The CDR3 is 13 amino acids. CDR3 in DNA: TGTGCCAGCAGCTCGGGTGGGAACACTGAAGCTTTCTTT. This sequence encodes CASSSGGNTEAFF.

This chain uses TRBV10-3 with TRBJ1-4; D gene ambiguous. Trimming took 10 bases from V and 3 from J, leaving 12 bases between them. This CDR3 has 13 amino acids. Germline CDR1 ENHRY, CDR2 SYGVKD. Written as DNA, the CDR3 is TGTGCCAGCTCCCAGTCTCCTAATGAAAAACTGTTTTTT. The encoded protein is CASSQSPNEKLFF.

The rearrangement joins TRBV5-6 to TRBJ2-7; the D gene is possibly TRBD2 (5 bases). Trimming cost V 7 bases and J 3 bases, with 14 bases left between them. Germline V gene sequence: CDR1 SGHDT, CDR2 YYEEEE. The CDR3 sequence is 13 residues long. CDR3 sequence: CASYGFGNYEQYF. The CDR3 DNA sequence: TGTGCCAGCTACGGGTTCGGGAACTACGAGCAGTACTTC.

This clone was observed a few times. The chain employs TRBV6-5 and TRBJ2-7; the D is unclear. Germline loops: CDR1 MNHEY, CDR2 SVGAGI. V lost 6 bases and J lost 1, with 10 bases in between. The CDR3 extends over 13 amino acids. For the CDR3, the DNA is TGTGCCAGCAGCCCGGACGGATCCTACGAGCAGTACTTC. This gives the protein CASSPDGSYEQYF.

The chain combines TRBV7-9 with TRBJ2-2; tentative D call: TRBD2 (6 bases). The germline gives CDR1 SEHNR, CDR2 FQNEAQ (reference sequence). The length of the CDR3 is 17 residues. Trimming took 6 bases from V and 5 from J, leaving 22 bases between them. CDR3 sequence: CASRPPPRLARTGELFF. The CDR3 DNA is TGTGCCAGCAGACCCCCGCCGAGGCTAGCGAGGACCGGGGAGCTGTTTTTT. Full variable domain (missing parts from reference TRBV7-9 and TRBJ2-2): DTGVSQNPRHKITKRGQNVTFRCDPISEHNRLYWYRQTLGQGPEFLTYFQNEAQLEKSRLLSDRFSAERPKGSFSTLEIQRTEQGDSAMYLCASRPPPRLARTGELFFGEGSRLTVL.

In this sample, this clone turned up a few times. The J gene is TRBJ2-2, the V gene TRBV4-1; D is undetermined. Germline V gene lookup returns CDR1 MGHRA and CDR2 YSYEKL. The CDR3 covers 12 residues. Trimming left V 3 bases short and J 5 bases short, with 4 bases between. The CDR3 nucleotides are TGCGCCAGCAGCCACGAAACCGGGGAGCTGTTTTTT. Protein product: CASSHETGELFF.

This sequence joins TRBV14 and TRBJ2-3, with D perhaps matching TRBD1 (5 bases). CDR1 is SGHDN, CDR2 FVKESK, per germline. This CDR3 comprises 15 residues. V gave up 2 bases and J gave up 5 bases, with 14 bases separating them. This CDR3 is CASSQRHGAGDTQYF. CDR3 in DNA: TGTGCCAGCAGCCAACGACATGGGGCCGGAGATACGCAGTATTTT. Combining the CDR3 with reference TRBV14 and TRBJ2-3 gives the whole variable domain EAGVTQFPSHSVIEKGQTVTLRCDPISGHDNLYWYRRVMGKEIKFLLHFVKESKQDESGMPNNRFLAERTGGTYSTLKVQPAELEDSGVYFCASSQRHGAGDTQYFGPGTRLTVL.

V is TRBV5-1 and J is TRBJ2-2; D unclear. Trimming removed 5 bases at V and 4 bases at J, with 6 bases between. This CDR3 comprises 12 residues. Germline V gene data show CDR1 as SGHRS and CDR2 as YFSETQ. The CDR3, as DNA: TGCGCCAGCAGTCGACCCACCGGGGAGCTGTTTTTT. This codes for CASSRPTGELFF.

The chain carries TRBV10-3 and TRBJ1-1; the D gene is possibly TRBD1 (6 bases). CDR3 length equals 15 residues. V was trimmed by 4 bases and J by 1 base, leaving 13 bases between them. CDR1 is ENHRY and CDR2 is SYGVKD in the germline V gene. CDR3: CAISVKGGTNTEAFF. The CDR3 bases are TGTGCCATCAGTGTAAAGGGGGGGACGAACACTGAAGCTTTCTTT.